Below are 16 T cell receptor beta chains sequenced from a single sample in a study of CD8 T cells in Susac syndrome (dated by TCRdb to between 2019 and 2020). The method behind the library was the immunoSEQ multiplex PCR assay. RNA was extracted with the RNeasy kit and roughly 0.45 to 1 ug was reverse transcribed using random hexamers. The public reads were reanalyzed by TCRdb: fastp trimming at Q25, MiXCR alignment, in-frame beta chains only. Rows merge per CDR3 protein into single entries with the most common DNA and genes. Here the sample has 75,000 or so distinct CDR3 sequences; 94% occur a single time. The ten largest clonotypes hold less than 0.95% of the sample. The sequenced sample consisted of CD8+ T cells from PBMCs. The receptors shown here come from a human donor with Susac syndrome.

The chain links TRBV12-3 or TRBV12-4 to TRBJ1-2, with D unclear. There are 14 residues in the CDR3. V gave up 6 bases and J gave up 6 bases, with 17 bases separating them. The CDR3 coding sequence is TGTGCCAGCAGCCTCTCGACGGACGGAAATGGCTACACCTTC. Translated: CASSLSTDGNGYTF.

In nucleotides, the CDR3 is TGTGCCTGGCAGGACAGGGTTTACGAGCAGTACTTC. This encodes CAWQDRVYEQYF. V is TRBV30 and J is TRBJ2-7, with 8 bases fitting TRBD1. Germline V gene lookup returns CDR1 GTSNPN and CDR2 SVGIG (reference sequence). The J segment lost 4 bases and the V segment lost 5 bases, leaving 4 bases of the junction unmatched. CDR3 size: 12 residues.

This chain joins TRBV4-3 and TRBJ2-2, with TRBD2 matching over 10 bases. Looked up from germline, CDR1 is LGHNA and CDR2 is YSLEER. With 0 bases clipped from V and 1 base from J, the junction kept 5 bases outside the gene matches. CDR3 length: 18 amino acids. The CDR3 loop reads CASSQDLLAGENTGELFF. In DNA form, the CDR3 reads TGCGCCAGCAGCCAAGATCTGCTAGCGGGGGAGAACACCGGGGAGCTGTTTTTT.

The count of this clonotype is one. V is TRBV27 and J is TRBJ2-1; a weak D match, TRBD1 (6 bases). Trimming removed 5 bases at V and 5 bases at J, with 16 bases between. The CDR3 loop spans 15 amino acids. The germline gives CDR1 MNHEY, CDR2 SMNVEV (reference sequence). The CDR3 is CASSTSGEKDNEQFF. In nucleotides, the CDR3 is TGTGCCAGCAGTACTTCAGGGGAAAAAGACAATGAGCAGTTCTTC.

The rearrangement uses TRBV9 and TRBJ1-4, with D maybe TRBD1 (5 bases). CDR1 SGDLS and CDR2 YYNGEE come from the germline V gene. Deletions cut 3 bases from V and 4 bases from J, with 10 bases between. The CDR3 sequence is 14 residues long. CDR3 sequence reads: CASSARGRNEKLFF. Here the CDR3 DNA reads TGTGCCAGCAGCGCAAGGGGCCGTAATGAAAAACTGTTTTTT.

The chain combines TRBV5-6 with TRBJ2-1; 8 bases map to TRBD2. Trimming removed 2 bases from V and 3 bases from J; junction bases left unmatched: 4. Germline assignment: CDR1 SGHDT and CDR2 YYEEEE. This CDR3 region has 15 residues. CDR3 region: CASSFFSGVYNEQFF. DNA for the CDR3: TGTGCCAGCAGCTTTTTTAGCGGGGTCTACAATGAGCAGTTCTTC.

The chain carries TRBV5-6 and TRBJ1-5; a weak D match, TRBD1 (5 bases). Looked up from germline, CDR1 is SGHDT and CDR2 is YYEEEE. This CDR3 has 17 residues. Trimming took off 4 bases at V and 1 base at J, with 18 bases between the two ends. In nucleotides, the CDR3 is TGTGCCAGCAGCCAATTGGGCCCCCGGGACAGCAATCAGCCCCAGCATTTT. It codes for CASSQLGPRDSNQPQHF.

The rearrangement uses TRBV6-5 and TRBJ2-5; D uncertain. This CDR3 is built from 11 residues. The germline CDR1 and CDR2 sequences are MNHEY and SVGAGI. Trimming left V 7 bases short and J 7 bases short, with 10 bases between. The CDR3 spells CASNTPPTQYF. Here the CDR3 DNA reads TGTGCCAGCAACACACCGCCGACCCAGTACTTC.

This clonotype was seen only once. V gene TRBV9 combines with J gene TRBJ2-2, with 7 bases lining up with TRBD2. The length of the CDR3 is 15 residues. V lost 3 bases and J lost 0; bases outside the gene matches: 2. CDR1 and CDR2 from the germline V gene are SGDLS and YYNGEE. The CDR3 loop reads CASSALAPNTGELFF. The CDR3 bases are TGTGCCAGCAGCGCACTAGCGCCGAACACCGGGGAGCTGTTTTTT.

V is TRBV15 and J is TRBJ2-2, with D maybe TRBD1 (5 bases). CDR3 size: 16 residues. The V end was cut by 5 bases, the J end by 2 bases, with 15 bases between. Germline V gene data show CDR1 as LNHNV and CDR2 as YYDKDF (reference sequence). CDR3 sequence reads: CATSFGAAANTGELFF. CDR3 bases: TGTGCCACCAGCTTTGGGGCGGCGGCTAACACCGGGGAGCTGTTTTTT. The full variable domain, with the rest looked up from reference TRBV15 and TRBJ2-2, is DAMVIQNPRYQVTQFGKPVTLSCSQTLNHNVMYWYQQKSSQAPKLLFHYYDKDFNNEADTPDNFQSRRPNTSFCFLDIRSPGLGDTAMYLCATSFGAAANTGELFFGEGSRLTVL.

V and J are TRBV4-1 and TRBJ2-7, with D unresolved. With 4 bases removed from V and 7 bases from J, the gap between germline ends came to 20 bases. Germline-derived CDR1 and CDR2 are MGHRA and YSYEKL. This CDR3 is built from 15 residues. In DNA, the CDR3 is TGCGCCAGCAGCCGTCTACAAGGTACATCGCGGGAGCAGTACTTC. This encodes CASSRLQGTSREQYF.

This rearrangement joins TRBV11-2 to TRBJ2-1, with D perhaps TRBD2 (5 bases). There are 14 residues in the CDR3. The V gene's germline CDR1 is SGHAT and CDR2 FQNNGV. The V end lost 7 bases, the J end lost 3 bases, and 13 bases lay between the germline ends. The CDR3: CASTLRGLYNEQFF. In DNA, the CDR3 is TGTGCCAGCACCCTTCGGGGTCTCTACAATGAGCAGTTCTTC.

The rearrangement uses TRBV13 and TRBJ2-2, with D tentatively TRBD1 or TRBD2 (5 bases each). CDR1 is PRHDT and CDR2 is FYEKMQ in the germline V gene (reference sequence). Between the trimmed V and J ends, which lost 3 bases and 2 bases, there was a span of 13 bases. This CDR3 has 16 amino acids. The CDR3, as DNA: TGTGCCAGCAGCTTCAGCAGGGACCTTAACACCGGGGAGCTGTTTTTT. This encodes CASSFSRDLNTGELFF.

J is TRBJ2-5 and V is TRBV9; D is unclear. Per the germline V gene, CDR1 is SGDLS and CDR2 is YYNGEE. There are 14 residues in the CDR3. Trimming left V 3 bases short and J 0 bases short, with 9 bases between. Here the CDR3 reads CASSGAPYQETQYF. The DNA for the CDR3 is TGTGCCAGCAGCGGGGCCCCGTACCAAGAGACCCAGTACTTC.

The J gene is TRBJ2-3, the V gene TRBV18, with 7 positions matching TRBD1. Germline loops: CDR1 KGHSH, CDR2 LQKENI. V dropped 6 bases and J dropped 2; count of bases not matched to a gene: 5. The CDR3 runs to 14 residues. CDR3 in amino acids: CASSWDSYTDTQYF. The CDR3 bases are TGTGCCAGCTCCTGGGACAGCTACACAGATACGCAGTATTTT.

The chain joins TRBV12-3 or TRBV12-4 to TRBJ1-6, with 8 bases matching TRBD1. Trimming took 3 bases from V and 9 from J; bases not matched to a gene: 4. The CDR3 is 14 residues long. The CDR3 nucleotides are TGTGCCAGCAGTTTCGGACAGGGCAGTTCACCCCTCCACTTT. Protein sequence: CASSFGQGSSPLHF.